This T cell receptor (beta chain) was sequenced in a study of cytomegalovirus exposure and HLA in healthy donors. CDR1 and CDR2 from the germline V gene are SGHAT and FQNNGV. With 5 bases removed from V and 5 bases from J, the gap between germline ends came to 11 bases. The CDR3 has 13 amino acids. The PCR used 60 Vbeta and 13 Jbeta primers. Authors' analysis steps: Unique TCR beta chains numbered roughly 80 million in a later analysis, with approximately 10 million shared. Profiled with immunoSEQ multiplex PCR; TCRdb holds only in-frame clones, not every one. V and J calls and clone size are given by that table; D and trimming were obtained from the DNA. The top ten clones hold over 2.5% of a sample with 150,000 or so clones, roughly 80% of them seen once. Notes on the study in general: Association of a missense DCLRE1C variant with TCR beta V- and J-gene trimming was reported in a later analysis.

Donors had nominal health at sampling but likely had unrecorded immune exposures. In this sample, this clone turned up a few times. No antigen is known for it. The receptor was isolated from a female donor in good health and CMV-seronegative. What was sequenced was PBMCs. J is TRBJ2-3 and V is TRBV11-2; a weak D match, TRBD2 (6 bases). The CDR3 spells CASSLDSGDTQYF. CDR3 DNA sequence: TGTGCCAGCAGCCTCGATAGCGGAGATACGCAGTATTTT.